This T cell receptor beta chain was sequenced during a study of Ad26.COV2.S vaccination and SARS-CoV-2 variants. Study-wide results and caveats: Overall T cell responses may have been underestimated by the analyses of TCR breadth and depth. Breadth measured for non-spike TCRs was similar across vaccine and placebo recipients.

This clone was seen only a few times. What it binds is not known. Clones were sequenced by immunoSEQ multiplex PCR, and TCRdb holds only the in-frame ones, with some missing. The data hold fewer than 500,000 clones, with 80% to 95% observed a single time. This CDR3 comprises 15 residues. Trimming removed 4 bases at V and 0 bases at J, with 9 bases between. Germline assignment: CDR1 ENHRY and CDR2 SYGVKD. Indicated treatment: some 19 received Ad26.COV2.S at low or high dose, single or two shots; 5 received placebo; per-sample allocation not given. The samples date from day 63 after the first vaccine or placebo injection. Whoever gave the sample was an adult aged 18-55 years in Boston.

Sequencing used peripheral blood, obtained in a trial of Ad26.COV2.S vaccine versus placebo. This receptor was identified in a person between 18 and 60 years old who received the Ad26.COV2.S COVID-19 vaccine or a placebo. V and J are TRBV10-3 and TRBJ1-4; D call uncertain. The CDR3 region is CAISVDRSTNEKLFF. CDR3 in DNA: TGTGCCATCAGTGTGGACCGATCAACTAATGAAAAACTGTTTTTT.